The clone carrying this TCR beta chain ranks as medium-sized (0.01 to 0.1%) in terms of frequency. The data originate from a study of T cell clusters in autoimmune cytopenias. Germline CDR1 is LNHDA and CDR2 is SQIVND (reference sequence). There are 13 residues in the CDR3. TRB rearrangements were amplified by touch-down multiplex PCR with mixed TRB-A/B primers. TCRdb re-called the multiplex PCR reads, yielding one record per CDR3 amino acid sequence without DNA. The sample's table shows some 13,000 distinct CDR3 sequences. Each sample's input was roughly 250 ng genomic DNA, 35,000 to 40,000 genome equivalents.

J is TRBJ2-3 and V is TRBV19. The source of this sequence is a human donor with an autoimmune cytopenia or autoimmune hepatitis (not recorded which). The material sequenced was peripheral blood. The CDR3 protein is CASSSGNLDTQYF.